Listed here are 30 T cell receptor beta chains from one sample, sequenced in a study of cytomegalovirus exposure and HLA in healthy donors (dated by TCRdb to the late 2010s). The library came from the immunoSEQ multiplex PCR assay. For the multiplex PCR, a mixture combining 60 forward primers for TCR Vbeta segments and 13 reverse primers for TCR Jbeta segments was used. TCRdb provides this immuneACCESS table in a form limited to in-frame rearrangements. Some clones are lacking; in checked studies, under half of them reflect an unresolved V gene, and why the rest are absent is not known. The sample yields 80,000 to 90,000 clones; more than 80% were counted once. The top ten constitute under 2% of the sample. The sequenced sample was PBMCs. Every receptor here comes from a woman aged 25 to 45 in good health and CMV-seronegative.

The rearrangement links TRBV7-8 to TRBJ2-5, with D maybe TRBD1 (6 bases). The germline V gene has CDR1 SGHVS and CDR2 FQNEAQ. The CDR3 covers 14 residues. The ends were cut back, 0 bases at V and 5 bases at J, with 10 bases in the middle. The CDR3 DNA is TGTGCCAGCAGCTTAGCGACAGGTTGGGAGACCCAGTACTTC. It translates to CASSLATGWETQYF.

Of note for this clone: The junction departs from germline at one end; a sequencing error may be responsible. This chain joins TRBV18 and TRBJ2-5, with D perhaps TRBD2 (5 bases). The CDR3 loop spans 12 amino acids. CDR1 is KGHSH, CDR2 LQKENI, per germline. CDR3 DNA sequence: TGTGCCAGCTCACCACCCGAGGGAACCCTAAACTTC. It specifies CASSPPEGTLNF.

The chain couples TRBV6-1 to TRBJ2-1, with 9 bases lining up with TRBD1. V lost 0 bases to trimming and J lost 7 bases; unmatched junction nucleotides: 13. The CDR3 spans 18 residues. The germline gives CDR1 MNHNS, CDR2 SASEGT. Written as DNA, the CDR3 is TGTGCCAGCAGTGAAGCGGCCTGGACCGGGACAGGGTTAAATGAGCAGTTCTTC. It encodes CASSEAAWTGTGLNEQFF.

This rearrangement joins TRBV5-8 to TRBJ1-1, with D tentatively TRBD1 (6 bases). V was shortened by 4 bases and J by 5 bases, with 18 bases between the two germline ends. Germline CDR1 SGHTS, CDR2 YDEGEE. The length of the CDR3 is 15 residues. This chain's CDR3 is CASSLTGRGRTEAFF. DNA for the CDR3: TGTGCCAGCAGCCTTACAGGGAGAGGACGGACTGAAGCTTTCTTT.

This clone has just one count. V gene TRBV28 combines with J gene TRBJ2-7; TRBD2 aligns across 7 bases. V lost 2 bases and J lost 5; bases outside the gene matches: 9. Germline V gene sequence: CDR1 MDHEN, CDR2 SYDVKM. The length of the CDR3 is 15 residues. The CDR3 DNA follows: TGTGCCAGCAGTTTAATTCGCGGGAGAAGCCACGAGCAGTACTTC. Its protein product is CASSLIRGRSHEQYF.

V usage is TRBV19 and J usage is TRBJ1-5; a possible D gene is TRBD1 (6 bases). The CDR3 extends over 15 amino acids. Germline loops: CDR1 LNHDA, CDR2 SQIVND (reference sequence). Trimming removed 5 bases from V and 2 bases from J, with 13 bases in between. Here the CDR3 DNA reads TGTGCCAGTAGTCGGGGGGCTGGAGGCAATCAGCCCCAGCATTTT. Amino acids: CASSRGAGGNQPQHF. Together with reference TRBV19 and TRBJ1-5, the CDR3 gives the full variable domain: DGGITQSPKYLFRKEGQNVTLSCEQNLNHDAMYWYRQDPGQGLRLIYYSQIVNDFQKGDIAEGYSVSREKKESFPLTVTSAQKNPTAFYLCASSRGAGGNQPQHFGDGTRLSIL.

The CDR3 loop reads CASSPWDRNTEAFF. The CDR3 nucleotides read TGTGCCAGCTCACCATGGGACAGGAACACTGAAGCTTTCTTT. V gene TRBV18 combines with J gene TRBJ1-1; 7 bases line up with TRBD1. This CDR3 is 14 amino acids long. CDR1 KGHSH and CDR2 LQKENI come from the germline V gene. J gave up 1 base and V 2 bases, and 1 base lay outside the gene matches.

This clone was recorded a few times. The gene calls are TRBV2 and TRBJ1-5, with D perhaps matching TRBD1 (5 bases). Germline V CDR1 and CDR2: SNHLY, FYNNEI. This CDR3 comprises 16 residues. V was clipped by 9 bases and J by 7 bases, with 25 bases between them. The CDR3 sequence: CASIFPGLRRGQPQHF. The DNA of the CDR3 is TGTGCCAGTATCTTCCCGGGACTTCGGCGAGGACAGCCCCAGCATTTT.

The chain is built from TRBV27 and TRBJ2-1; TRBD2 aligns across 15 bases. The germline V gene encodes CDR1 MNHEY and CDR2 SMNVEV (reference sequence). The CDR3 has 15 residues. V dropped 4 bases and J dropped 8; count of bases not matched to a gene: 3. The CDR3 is CASSSGLAGGDEQFF. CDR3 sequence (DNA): TGTGCCAGCAGTTCGGGACTAGCGGGAGGTGATGAGCAGTTCTTC.

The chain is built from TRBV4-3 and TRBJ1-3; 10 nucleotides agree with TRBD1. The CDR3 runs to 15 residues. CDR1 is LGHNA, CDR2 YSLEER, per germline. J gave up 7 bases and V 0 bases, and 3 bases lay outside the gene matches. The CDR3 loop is CASSQETGGANTIYF. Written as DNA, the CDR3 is TGCGCCAGCAGCCAAGAGACAGGGGGCGCGAACACCATATATTTT.

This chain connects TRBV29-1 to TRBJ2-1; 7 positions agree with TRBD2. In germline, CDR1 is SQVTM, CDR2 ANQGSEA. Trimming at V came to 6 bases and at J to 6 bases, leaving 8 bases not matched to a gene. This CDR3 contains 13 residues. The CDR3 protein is CSVGGGESNEQFF. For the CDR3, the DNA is TGCAGCGTGGGGGGGGGAGAGTCCAATGAGCAGTTCTTC.

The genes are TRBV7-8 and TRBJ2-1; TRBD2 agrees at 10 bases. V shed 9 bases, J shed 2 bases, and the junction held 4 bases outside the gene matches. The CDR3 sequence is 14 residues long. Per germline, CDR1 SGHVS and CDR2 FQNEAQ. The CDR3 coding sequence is TGTGCCAGTGGGGGGACTAGCGCCTACAATGAGCAGTTCTTC. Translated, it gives CASGGTSAYNEQFF.

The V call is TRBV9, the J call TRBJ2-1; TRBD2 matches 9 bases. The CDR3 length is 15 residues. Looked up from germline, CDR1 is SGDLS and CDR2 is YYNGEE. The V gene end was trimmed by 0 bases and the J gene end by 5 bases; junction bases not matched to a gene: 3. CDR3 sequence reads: CASSVGVAGDNEQFF. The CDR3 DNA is TGTGCCAGCAGCGTAGGCGTAGCGGGAGACAATGAGCAGTTCTTC.

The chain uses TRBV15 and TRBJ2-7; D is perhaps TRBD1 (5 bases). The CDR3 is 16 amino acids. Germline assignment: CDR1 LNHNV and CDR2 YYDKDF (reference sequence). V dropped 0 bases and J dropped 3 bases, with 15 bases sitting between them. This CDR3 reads CATSRDLRQGVYEQYF. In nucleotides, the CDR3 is TGTGCCACCAGCAGAGATTTGCGGCAGGGTGTCTACGAGCAGTACTTC.

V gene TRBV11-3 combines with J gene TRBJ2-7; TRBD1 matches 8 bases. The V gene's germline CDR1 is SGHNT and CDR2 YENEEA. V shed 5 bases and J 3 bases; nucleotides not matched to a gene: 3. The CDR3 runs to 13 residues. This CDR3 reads CASSIGQGYEQYF. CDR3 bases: TGTGCCAGCAGCATTGGACAGGGCTACGAGCAGTACTTC.

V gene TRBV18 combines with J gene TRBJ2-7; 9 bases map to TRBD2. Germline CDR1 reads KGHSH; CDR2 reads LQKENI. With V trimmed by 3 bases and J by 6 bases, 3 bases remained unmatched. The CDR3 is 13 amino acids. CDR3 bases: TGTGCCAGCTCACCGACTAGCGGCTCCGAGCAGTACTTC. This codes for CASSPTSGSEQYF.

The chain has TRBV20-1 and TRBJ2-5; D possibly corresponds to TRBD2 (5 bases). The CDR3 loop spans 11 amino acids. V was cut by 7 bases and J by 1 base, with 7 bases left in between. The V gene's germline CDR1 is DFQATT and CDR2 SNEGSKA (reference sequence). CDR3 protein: CSGRAQETQYF. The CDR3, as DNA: TGCAGTGGGCGGGCCCAAGAGACCCAGTACTTC.

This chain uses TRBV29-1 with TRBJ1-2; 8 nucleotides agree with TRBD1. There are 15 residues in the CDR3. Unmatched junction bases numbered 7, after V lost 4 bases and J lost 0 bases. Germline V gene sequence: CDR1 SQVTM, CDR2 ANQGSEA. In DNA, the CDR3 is TGCAGCGTTGTTGGCAGGGGGCCACCTAACTATGGCTACACCTTC. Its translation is CSVVGRGPPNYGYTF.

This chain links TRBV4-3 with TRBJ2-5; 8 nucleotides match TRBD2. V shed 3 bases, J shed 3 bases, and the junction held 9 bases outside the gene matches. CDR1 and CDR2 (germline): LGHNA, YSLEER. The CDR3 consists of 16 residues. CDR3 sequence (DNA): TGCGCCAGCAGCCAGTCACTAGCGGAGGGGGAAGAGACCCAGTACTTC. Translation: CASSQSLAEGEETQYF.

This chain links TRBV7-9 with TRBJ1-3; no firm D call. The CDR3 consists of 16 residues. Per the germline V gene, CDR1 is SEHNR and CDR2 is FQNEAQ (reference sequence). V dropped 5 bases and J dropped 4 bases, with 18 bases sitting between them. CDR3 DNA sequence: TGTGCCAGCAGCGAACTTGTGCGGGGATCCGGAAACACCATATATTTT. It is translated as CASSELVRGSGNTIYF.

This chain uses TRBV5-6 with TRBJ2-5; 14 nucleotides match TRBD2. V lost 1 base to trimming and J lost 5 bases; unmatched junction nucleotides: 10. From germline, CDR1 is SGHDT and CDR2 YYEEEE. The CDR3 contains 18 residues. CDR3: CASSLPIGLAGGPETQYF. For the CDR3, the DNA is TGTGCCAGCAGCTTGCCCATCGGACTAGCGGGAGGTCCGGAGACCCAGTACTTC.

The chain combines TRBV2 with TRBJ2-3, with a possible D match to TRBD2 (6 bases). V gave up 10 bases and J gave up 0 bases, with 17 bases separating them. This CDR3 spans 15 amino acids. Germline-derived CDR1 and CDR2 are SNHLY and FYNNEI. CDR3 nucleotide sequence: TGTGCCACCGGCGGGGTAGCGGCTAGCACAGATACGCAGTATTTT. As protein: CATGGVAASTDTQYF.

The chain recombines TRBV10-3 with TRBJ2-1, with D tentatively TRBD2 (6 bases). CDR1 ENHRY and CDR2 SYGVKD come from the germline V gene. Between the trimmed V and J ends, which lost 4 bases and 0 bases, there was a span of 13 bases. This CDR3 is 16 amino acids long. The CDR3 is CAISAPGGGSYNEQFF. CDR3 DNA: TGTGCCATCAGTGCCCCCGGGGGAGGCTCCTACAATGAGCAGTTCTTC.

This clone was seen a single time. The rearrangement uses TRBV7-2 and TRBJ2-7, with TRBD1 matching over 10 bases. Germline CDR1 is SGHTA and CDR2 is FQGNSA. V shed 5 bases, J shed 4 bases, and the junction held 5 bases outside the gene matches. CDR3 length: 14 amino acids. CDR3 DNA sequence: TGTGCCAGCAGCGTCGGGACAGGGGTGTACGAGCAGTACTTC. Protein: CASSVGTGVYEQYF.

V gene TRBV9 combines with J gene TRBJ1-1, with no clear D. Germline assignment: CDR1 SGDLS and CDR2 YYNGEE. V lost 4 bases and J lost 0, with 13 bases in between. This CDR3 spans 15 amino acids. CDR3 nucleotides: TGTGCCAGCAGCCCGATACTAAATATGAACACTGAAGCTTTCTTT. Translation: CASSPILNMNTEAFF.

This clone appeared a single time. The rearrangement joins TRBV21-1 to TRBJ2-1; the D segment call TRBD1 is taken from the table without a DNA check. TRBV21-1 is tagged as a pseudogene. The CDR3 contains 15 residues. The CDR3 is CASRHIAGSYNEQFF. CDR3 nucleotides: TGTGCCAGCAGACATATTGCAGGTTCCTACAATGAGCAGTTCTTC.

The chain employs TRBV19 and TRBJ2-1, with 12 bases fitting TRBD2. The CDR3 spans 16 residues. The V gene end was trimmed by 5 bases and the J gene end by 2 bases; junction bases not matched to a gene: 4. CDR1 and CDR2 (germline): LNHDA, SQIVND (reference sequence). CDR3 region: CASSVRLAGAYNEQFF. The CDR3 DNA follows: TGTGCCAGTAGTGTGAGACTAGCGGGGGCCTACAATGAGCAGTTCTTC.

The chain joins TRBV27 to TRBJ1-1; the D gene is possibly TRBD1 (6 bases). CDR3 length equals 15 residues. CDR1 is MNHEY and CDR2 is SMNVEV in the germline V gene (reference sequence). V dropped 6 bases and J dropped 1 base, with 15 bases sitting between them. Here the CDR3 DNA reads TGTGCCAGCAGCCGAGACGGACAGACGAACACTGAAGCTTTCTTT. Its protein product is CASSRDGQTNTEAFF.

CDR3 bases: TGTGCCAGCACTCTTGACGGGAATCAGCCCCAGCATTTT. Encoded protein: CASTLDGNQPQHF. V usage is TRBV6-6 and J usage is TRBJ1-5; no reliable D call. Germline V CDR1 and CDR2: MNHNY, SVGAGI (reference sequence). CDR3 length: 13 amino acids. Deletions cut 7 bases from V and 4 bases from J, with 11 bases between.

The CDR3 spells CASSEQPPGLGYEQYF. The CDR3 DNA follows: TGTGCCAGCAGTGAACAACCCCCGGGACTAGGCTACGAGCAGTACTTC. The chain couples TRBV6-1 to TRBJ2-7; 8 bases map to TRBD2. The germline gives CDR1 MNHNS, CDR2 SASEGT. V lost 2 bases and J lost 3; bases outside the gene matches: 9. The CDR3 contains 16 residues.